The source of this T cell receptor beta chain is a study of blood T cell repertoires in COVID-19. As processed by the authors: Reference gene primer amplification gave nucleated cell count estimates. Produced via immunoSEQ multiplex PCR; TCRdb's table is partial and in-frame only. V, J and clone size reflect that table, while D and trimming were determined from the DNA. Among about 200,000 clones listed, roughly 84% were seen once. The CDR3 runs to 13 residues. Trimming shortened V by 3 bases and J by 0 bases, and 6 bases separated the two germline ends. CDR1 KGHSH and CDR2 LQKENI come from the germline V gene.

This chain joins TRBV18 and TRBJ2-7; the D is unclear. The sample taken for sequencing was PBMCs or T cells enriched from blood (not recorded which). This sequence was found in a woman aged 25 to 39 who had been exposed to COVID-19. CDR3 DNA sequence: TGTGCCAGCTCACCGTCCCTCTCCTACGAGCAGTACTTC. It codes for CASSPSLSYEQYF.